Listed below are T cell receptor beta chains from one sample, sequenced in a study of T cells after yellow fever vaccination. TCRdb redid the calling of the 5' RACE reads with MiXCR, one entry per CDR3 protein. The profile covers 200,000 to 300,000 distinct CDR3 sequences, with approximately 6.3% appearing a single time and more than 1% taken by the ten largest. Sequenced here: CD4+ T cells sorted from PBMCs, sampled on the day of the yellow fever booster vaccination. These receptors came from a man aged 25 to 45 who received the YFV17D yellow fever vaccine. The conserved cysteine and the conserved F or W are not part of the CDR3 here. D genes are given only for firm matches.

d_gene	v_gene	j_gene	CDR3aa
TRBD2	TRBV4-3	TRBJ2-1	ASSQDSITSGYNEQF
-	TRBV12-3/TRBV12-4	TRBJ2-3	ASSLNQKDTQY
-	TRBV5-6	TRBJ2-3	ASSRRADGPGQQY
-	TRBV18	TRBJ2-7	ASSLPGRYEQY
TRBD2	TRBV9	TRBJ2-7	ASSVGTSGTYEQY
-	TRBV20-1	TRBJ2-7	IGGQGPRYEQY
-	TRBV6-1	TRBJ2-1	ASSPSYEQF
-	TRBV5-1	TRBJ1-6	ASSLAWRDYSPLH
-	TRBV6-6	TRBJ2-7	ASSPQAYEQY
TRBD2	TRBV4-2	TRBJ2-3	ASSQDPGGGTDTQY
-	TRBV5-1	TRBJ1-1	ASSLERVNTEAF
-	TRBV10-3	TRBJ2-5	AISESTEETQY
-	TRBV5-1	TRBJ2-7	ASSLLTGTSYEQY
TRBD2	TRBV11-2	TRBJ2-3	ASSRGTSGRGTDTQY
TRBD2	TRBV12-3/TRBV12-4	TRBJ2-3	ASISGGGPTDTQY
-	TRBV7-9	TRBJ2-7	ASSTTDLIYEQY
TRBD2	TRBV7-7	TRBJ2-3	ASSPGTSGDTQY
-	TRBV20-1	TRBJ2-1	SANFFEEQF
TRBD1	TRBV11-2	TRBJ1-2	ASSSGQGHGYT
TRBD2	TRBV28	TRBJ2-3	ASSTLTERSGRGDTQY
TRBD2	TRBV6-1	TRBJ2-3	ASIESGRGVWSTDTQY
TRBD1	TRBV27	TRBJ1-2	ASSQGRTGGSYGYT
-	TRBV24-1	TRBJ2-2	ATSPGNTGELF
-	TRBV5-5	TRBJ1-6	ASSLGTFEIFRNSPLH
-	TRBV4-3	TRBJ2-5	ASSQNPGGQETQY
-	TRBV15	TRBJ2-5	ATSRDQETQY
TRBD2	TRBV12-3/TRBV12-4	TRBJ2-1	ASSLTTGLAGLCI
-	TRBV28	TRBJ1-2	ASTKRPPAGILVGYT
TRBD1	TRBV6-5	TRBJ2-7	ASSSRGPPYEQY
-	TRBV7-2	TRBJ1-5	ASSQGQAPTAQH
-	TRBV11-2	TRBJ1-4	ASSLVVREKLF